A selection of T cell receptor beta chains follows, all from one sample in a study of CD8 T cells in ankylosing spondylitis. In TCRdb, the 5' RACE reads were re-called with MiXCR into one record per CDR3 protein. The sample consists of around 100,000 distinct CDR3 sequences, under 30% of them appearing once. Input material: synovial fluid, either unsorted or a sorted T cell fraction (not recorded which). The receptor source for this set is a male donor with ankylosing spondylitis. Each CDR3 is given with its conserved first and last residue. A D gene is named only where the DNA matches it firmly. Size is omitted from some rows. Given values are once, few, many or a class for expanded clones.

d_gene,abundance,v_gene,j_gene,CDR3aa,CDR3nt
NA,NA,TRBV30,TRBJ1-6,CAWSVQEDSPLHF,TGTGCCTGGAGTGTACAAGAAGATTCACCCCTCCACTTT
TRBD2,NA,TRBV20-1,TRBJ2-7,CSAGKAGVDYEQYF,TGCAGTGCCGGGAAAGCGGGAGTGGACTACGAGCAGTACTTC
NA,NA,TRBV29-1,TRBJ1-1,CSVRLSQGGTEAFF,TGCAGCGTCAGATTGTCTCAAGGGGGCACTGAAGCTTTCTTT
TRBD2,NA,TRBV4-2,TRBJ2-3,CASSPGRDTDTQYF,TGTGCCAGCAGCCCCGGGAGGGACACAGATACGCAGTATTTT
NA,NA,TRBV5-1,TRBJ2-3,CASSDAKDTQYF,TGCGCCAGCAGCGACGCAAAAGATACGCAGTATTTT
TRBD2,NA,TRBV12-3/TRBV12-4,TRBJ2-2,CASSFSGKNTGELFF,TGTGCCAGCAGTTTCAGCGGGAAGAACACCGGGGAGCTGTTTTTT
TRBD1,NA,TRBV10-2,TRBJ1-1,CASKGGQGIGEAFF,TGCGCCAGCAAGGGGGGACAGGGAATCGGTGAAGCTTTCTTT
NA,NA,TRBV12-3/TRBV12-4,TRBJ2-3,CASSRHEDTVSDTQYF,TGTGCCAGCAGTCGACACGAGGACACCGTGTCAGATACGCAGTATTTT
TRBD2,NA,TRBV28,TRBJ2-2,CASRSAGGMNTGELFF,TGTGCCAGCAGATCAGCGGGAGGGATGAACACCGGGGAGCTGTTTTTT
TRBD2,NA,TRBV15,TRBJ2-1,CATGPRTSGYNEQFF,TGTGCCACCGGCCCTAGGACTAGCGGTTACAATGAGCAGTTCTTC
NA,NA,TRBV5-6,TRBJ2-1,CASSLVTRVEGEQFF,TGTGCCAGCAGCTTGGTTACTAGGGTCGAGGGTGAGCAGTTCTTC
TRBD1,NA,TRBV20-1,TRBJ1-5,CSARGGIRQGDQPQHF,TGCAGTGCTAGAGGGGGGATACGACAGGGGGATCAGCCCCAGCATTTT
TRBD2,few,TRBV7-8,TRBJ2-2,CASSSRYYTSGRSTGELFF,TGTGCCAGCAGCTCACGATATTATACTAGCGGGAGATCCACCGGGGAGCTGTTTTTT
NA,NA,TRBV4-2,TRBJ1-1,CASSQEAGVGTEAFF,TGTGCCAGCAGCCAAGAGGCGGGGGTGGGCACTGAAGCTTTCTTT
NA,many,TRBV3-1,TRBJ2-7,CASSQSIYEQYF,TGTGCCAGCAGCCAATCCATCTACGAGCAGTACTTC
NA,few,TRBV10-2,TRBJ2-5,CASRPGTVKETQYF,TGCGCCAGTCGACCCGGGACGGTAAAAGAGACCCAGTACTTC
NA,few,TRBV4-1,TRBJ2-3,CASSQGGTRGVDTQYF,TGCGCCAGCAGCCAAGGGGGTACGAGGGGGGTAGATACGCAGTATTTT
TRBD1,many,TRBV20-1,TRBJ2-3,CSAHGTVGTDTQYF,TGCAGTGCCCATGGGACAGTCGGCACAGATACGCAGTATTTT
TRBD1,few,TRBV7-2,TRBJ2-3,CASSDRVGTDTQYF,TGTGCCAGCAGCGACAGGGTTGGCACAGATACGCAGTATTTT
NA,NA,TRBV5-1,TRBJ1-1,CASSKGEPNTEAFF,TGCGCCAGCAGCAAAGGAGAACCGAACACTGAAGCTTTCTTT
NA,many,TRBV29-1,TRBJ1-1,CSVDRARTEAFF,TGCAGCGTTGACAGGGCTAGGACTGAAGCTTTCTTT
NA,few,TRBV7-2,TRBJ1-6,CASSLGDIQSPLHF,TGTGCCAGCAGCTTAGGGGACATTCAGTCACCCCTCCACTTT
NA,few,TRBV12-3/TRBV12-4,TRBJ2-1,CASSLDSSTRQFF,TGTGCCAGCAGTTTGGACTCCTCAACTAGGCAGTTCTTC
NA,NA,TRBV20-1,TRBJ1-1,CSARDWGTAFF,TGCAGTGCTAGAGATTGGGGGACAGCTTTCTTT
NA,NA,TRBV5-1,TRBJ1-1,CASSWGGTEASF,TGCGCCAGCAGCTGGGGAGGCACTGAAGCTTCCTTT
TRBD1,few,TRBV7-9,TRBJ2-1,CASSSTTGTDKFF,TGTGCCAGCAGCTCGACCACCGGGACAGATAAGTTCTTC
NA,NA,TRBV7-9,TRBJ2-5,CASLAGIQETQYF,TGTGCCAGTCTGGCGGGAATCCAAGAGACCCAGTACTTC
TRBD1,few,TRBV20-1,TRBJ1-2,CSASPPGQGNYGYTF,TGCAGTGCTTCCCCACCGGGACAGGGGAACTATGGCTACACCTTC
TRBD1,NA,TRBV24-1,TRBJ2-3,CATSDRTGIGDTQYF,TGTGCCACCAGTGACCGGACAGGGATCGGAGATACGCAGTATTTT
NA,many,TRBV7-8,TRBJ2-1,CASSLGLWAGNEQFF,TGTGCCAGCAGCTTAGGATTATGGGCGGGGAATGAGCAGTTCTTC
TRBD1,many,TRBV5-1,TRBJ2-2,CASSRQGKSGELFF,TGCGCCAGCAGCCGACAGGGGAAGTCCGGGGAGCTGTTTTTT
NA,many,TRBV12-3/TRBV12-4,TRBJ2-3,CASSFGGPSTDTQYF,TGTGCCAGCAGTTTCGGGGGACCAAGCACAGATACGCAGTATTTT
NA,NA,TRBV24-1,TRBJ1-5,CATSDSHRANQPQHF,TGTGCCACCAGTGATTCCCACAGGGCCAACCAGCCCCAGCATTTT
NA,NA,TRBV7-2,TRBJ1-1,CASSPGARDAFF,TGTGCCAGCAGCCCAGGGGCCAGGGATGCTTTCTTT
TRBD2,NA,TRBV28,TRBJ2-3,CASSLFATSGDRTDTQYF,TGTGCCAGCAGTTTATTTGCGACTAGCGGGGATCGGACAGATACGCAGTATTTT
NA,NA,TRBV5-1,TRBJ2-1,CASSDAPSSYNEQFF,TGCGCCAGCAGTGATGCCCCAAGCTCCTACAATGAGCAGTTCTTC
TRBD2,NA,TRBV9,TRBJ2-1,CASSVVSGGPHEQFF,TGTGCCAGCAGCGTAGTGTCGGGAGGGCCCCATGAGCAGTTCTTC
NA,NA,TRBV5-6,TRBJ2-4,CASSLDLVGTKNIQYF,TGTGCCAGCAGCCTGGACTTGGTGGGAACCAAAAACATTCAGTACTTC
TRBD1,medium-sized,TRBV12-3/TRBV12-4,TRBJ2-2,CAWETGVNTGELFF,TGTGCCTGGGAGACAGGGGTTAACACCGGGGAGCTGTTTTTT
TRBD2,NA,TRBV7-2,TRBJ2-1,CASSLVASGHYNEQFF,TGTGCCAGCAGCTTAGTGGCTAGCGGACACTACAATGAGCAGTTCTTC
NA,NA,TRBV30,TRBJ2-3,CACLRGRTFGDTQYF,TGTGCCTGCCTTAGAGGGAGGACCTTTGGAGATACGCAGTATTTT
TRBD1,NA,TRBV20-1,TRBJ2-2,CSARPGGRDTGELFF,TGCAGTGCCCGACCAGGGGGCAGGGACACCGGGGAGCTGTTTTTT
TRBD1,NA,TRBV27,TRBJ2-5,CASSLFGTDAPQYF,TGTGCCAGCAGTTTATTCGGGACAGATGCCCCCCAGTACTTC
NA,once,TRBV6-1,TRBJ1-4,CASRWDTNEKLFF,TGTGCCAGCAGGTGGGACACAAATGAAAAACTGTTTTTT
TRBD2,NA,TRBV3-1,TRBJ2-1,CASSQGLAGVDEQFF,TGTGCCAGCAGCCAGGGACTAGCGGGAGTCGATGAGCAGTTCTTC
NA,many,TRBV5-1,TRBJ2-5,CASSVGGTSQETQYF,TGCGCCAGCAGCGTTGGGGGGACTTCCCAAGAGACCCAGTACTTC
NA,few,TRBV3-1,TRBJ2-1,CASSRTDGYNEQFF,TGTGCCAGCAGCCGTACGGACGGTTACAATGAGCAGTTCTTC
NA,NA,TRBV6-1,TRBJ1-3,CASSLLGPSSGNTIYF,TGTGCCAGCAGCCTCCTCGGACCGAGCTCTGGAAACACCATATATTTT
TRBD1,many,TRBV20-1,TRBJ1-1,CSARRTGGHTEAFF,TGCAGTGCTAGAAGGACAGGGGGCCACACTGAAGCTTTCTTT
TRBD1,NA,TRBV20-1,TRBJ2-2,CSARPPGQGFTGELFF,TGCAGTGCTAGACCTCCGGGACAGGGCTTTACCGGGGAGCTGTTTTTT
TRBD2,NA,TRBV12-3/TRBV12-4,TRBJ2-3,CASSLWAGGADTQYF,TGTGCCAGCAGTTTATGGGCGGGAGGGGCAGATACGCAGTATTTT
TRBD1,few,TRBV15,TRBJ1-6,CATSGGTGDNSPLHF,TGTGCCACCAGCGGAGGGACAGGGGATAATTCACCCCTCCACTTT
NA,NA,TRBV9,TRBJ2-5,CASSVDTGSETQYF,TGTGCCAGCAGCGTCGATACAGGGTCAGAGACCCAGTACTTC